This T cell receptor beta chain was found in a study of blood T cells in healthy people across ages. Study outcomes and limitations: Strong correlation was found linking TCR beta diversity to naive T cell percentage. Roughly linear age-related decline in beta diversity appeared, significant by age about 37.

Together with a sample-barcoded 5' primer, a J-beta primer mix was included in a second PCR lasting about 6 to 11 cycles. Each cDNA molecule was tagged by a template-switch adaptor with 12 random nucleotides. TCRdb reanalysed the 5' RACE reads using MiXCR and keeps one entry per CDR3 protein. The sample lists 1,500,000 or so distinct CDR3 sequences, approximately 42% occurring once. CDR1 is KGHDR and CDR2 is SFDVKD in the germline V gene. This CDR3 spans 15 amino acids. V was pared by 2 bases and J by 7 bases, with 7 bases of the junction left unmatched. As for this clonotype: Its antigen is currently unknown.

The source is a woman aged 18-29 years in good health. The chain has TRBV24-1 and TRBJ1-2, with 9 bases identical to TRBD1. Sequencing used blood. The CDR3 bases are TGTGCCACCAGTGATTCCGGGACAGGGATGTGTGGCTACACCTTC. Encoded protein: CATSDSGTGMCGYTF.